The TCR beta chain under discussion was sequenced for a study of radiation and T cells in renal cell carcinoma. Findings and caveats of the study: Dominant CDR3 motifs were more common in irradiated tumors than controls. Top 100 clonotypes averaged around 50% in irradiated versus about 40% in nephrectomy-only tumors. Intratumoral heterogeneity was not captured in these approximately 1 g regions.

Assay: immunoSEQ multiplex PCR; the TCRdb copy retains only in-frame clones and omits some. The sample lists 8,000 to 8,500 clones, roughly 66% seen once, with about a fifth in the top ten. Worth noting for this clone: Its antigen is not known.

Treatment defined: treatment-naive control, cytoreductive nephrectomy. Trimming stripped 4 bases from V and 3 bases from J, with 16 bases between. The CDR3 consists of 16 residues. Germline CDR1 reads SGHRS; CDR2 reads YFSETQ. This specimen was tumor tissue, taken from a patient whose treatment was nephrectomy without radiotherapy. The V and J genes are TRBV5-1 and TRBJ1-4; unclear D gene. The clonotype comes from a man in his fifties or sixties with renal cell carcinoma. The CDR3 DNA reads TGCGCCAGCAGCCCCTTGAGGAGGGATTCTAATGAAAAACTGTTTTTT. It translates to CASSPLRRDSNEKLFF.